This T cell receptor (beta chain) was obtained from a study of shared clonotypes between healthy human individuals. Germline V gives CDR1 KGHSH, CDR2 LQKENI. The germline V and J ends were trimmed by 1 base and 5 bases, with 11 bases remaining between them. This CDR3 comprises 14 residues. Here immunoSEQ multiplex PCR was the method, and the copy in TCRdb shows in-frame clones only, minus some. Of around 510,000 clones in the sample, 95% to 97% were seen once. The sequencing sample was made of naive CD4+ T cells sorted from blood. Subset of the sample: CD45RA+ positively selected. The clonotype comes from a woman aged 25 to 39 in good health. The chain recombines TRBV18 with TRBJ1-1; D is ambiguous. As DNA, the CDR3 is TGTGCCAGCTCACCACTCGACACGGGGACTGAAGCTTTCTTT. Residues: CASSPLDTGTEAFF.